Below are 25 T cell receptor beta chains sequenced from a single sample in a study of beta chain features in type 1 diabetes. Study outcomes and limitations: In all four CD4+ subsets, TCRB CDR3 length was significantly, moderately reduced in type 1 diabetes.

Expressed TCRB transcripts got sequenced, as all isolated RNA was reverse transcribed. Sequencing was performed with immunoSEQ multiplex PCR; in TCRdb, only in-frame clones are kept and a portion is missing. The profile shows under 200,000 clones, around 8.6% of them singletons. Their cognate antigens are unknown. The sample consisted of central memory CD4+ T cells from blood. These receptors came from a woman between 18 and 29 years old with type 1 diabetes.

This clone was detected a few times. The rearrangement joins TRBV28 to TRBJ1-2; TRBD1 agrees at 8 bases. Trimming removed 5 bases from V and 4 bases from J; junction bases left unmatched: 6. Germline V gene sequence: CDR1 MDHEN, CDR2 SYDVKM. There are 14 residues in the CDR3. CDR3 in amino acids: CASSQDRVSYGYTF. The DNA of the CDR3 is TGTGCCAGCAGTCAGGACAGGGTCTCCTATGGCTACACCTTC.

The chain has TRBV5-1 and TRBJ2-7; D possibly corresponds to TRBD1 (5 bases). This CDR3 has 12 residues. V was shortened by 0 bases and J by 4 bases, with 5 bases between the two germline ends. Germline-derived CDR1 and CDR2 are SGHRS and YFSETQ. Written as DNA, the CDR3 is TGCGCCAGCAGCTTGGACAGGTACGAGCAGTACTTC. Protein product: CASSLDRYEQYF.

The rearrangement joins TRBV7-8 to TRBJ1-5, with TRBD1 matching 8 bases. This CDR3 spans 15 amino acids. Per the germline V gene, CDR1 is SGHVS and CDR2 is FQNEAQ. J gave up 3 bases and V 10 bases, and 11 bases lay outside the gene matches. CDR3 sequence: CATNTQGGNNQPQHF. The CDR3 bases are TGTGCCACAAATACACAGGGGGGTAACAATCAGCCCCAGCATTTT.

This clone was counted a few times. The chain has TRBV7-2 and TRBJ1-5; 9 bases fit TRBD1. The CDR3 is 14 residues long. Trimming cost V 7 bases and J 6 bases; bases outside gene matches: 7. Germline CDR1 and CDR2: SGHTA and FQGNSA. In DNA form, the CDR3 reads TGTGCCAGCACCCCGGGACAGGGTCTTCAGCCCCAGCATTTT. Amino acids: CASTPGQGLQPQHF.

The sample holds a few counts of this clone. The chain links TRBV29-1 to TRBJ2-7; TRBD1 matches at 7 bases. Trimming cost V 4 bases and J 6 bases; bases outside gene matches: 12. This CDR3 has 14 amino acids. The germline CDR1 and CDR2 sequences are SQVTM and ANQGSEA. This CDR3 reads CSVARQGTVSEQYF. CDR3 coding DNA: TGCAGCGTTGCTCGACAGGGTACGGTGAGCGAGCAGTACTTC.

The chain recombines TRBV6-6 with TRBJ1-2; 7 nucleotides line up with TRBD1. The V segment lost 3 bases and the J segment 6 bases; nucleotides outside the gene matches: 7. CDR1 is MNHNY and CDR2 is SVGAGI in the germline V gene (reference sequence). There are 14 residues in the CDR3. In DNA, the CDR3 is TGTGCCAGCAGTTATAAGACAGGGTCTAATGGCTACACCTTC. It translates to CASSYKTGSNGYTF.

This clone was observed a handful of times. The rearrangement uses TRBV5-6 and TRBJ1-5; D may be TRBD1 (5 bases). The CDR3 is made up of 15 amino acids. In germline, CDR1 is SGHDT, CDR2 YYEEEE. V lost 0 bases to trimming and J lost 0 bases, with 7 bases between them. The CDR3 sequence: CASSLAGGSNQPQHF. As DNA, the CDR3 is TGTGCCAGCAGCTTGGCCGGGGGTAGCAATCAGCCCCAGCATTTT.

This clone came up a few times. The CDR3 DNA sequence: TGTGCCAGCAGCCAAGATCGGGCTAGCGGTGTTTACTCCTACAATGAGCAGTTCTTC. It translates to CASSQDRASGVYSYNEQFF. The chain uses TRBV4-2 and TRBJ2-1; 7 bases match TRBD2. V was pared by 0 bases and J by 0 bases, with 11 bases of the junction left unmatched. This CDR3 spans 19 amino acids. The germline V gene encodes CDR1 LGHNA and CDR2 YNFKEQ.

The V gene is TRBV7-9, the J gene TRBJ2-5; 10 nucleotides agree with TRBD2. TRBJ2-7 explains the end of the DNA better; the J call may be wrong. This CDR3 comprises 14 residues. CDR1 and CDR2 (germline): SEHNR, FQNEAQ (reference sequence). The CDR3: CASSSTSGFDEQYF. The CDR3 DNA follows: TGTGCCAGCAGCTCGACTAGCGGGTTCGACGAGCAGTACTTC.

This clone was observed a few times. V is TRBV5-1 and J is TRBJ2-2; 7 bases align to TRBD1. Unmatched junction bases numbered 7, after V lost 4 bases and J lost 4 bases. CDR1 is SGHRS, CDR2 YFSETQ, per germline. This CDR3 comprises 15 residues. CDR3 DNA sequence: TGCGCCAGCAGCGGGGACAGTTTAGGCACCGGGGAGCTGTTTTTT. Protein sequence: CASSGDSLGTGELFF.

CDR3 coding DNA: TGTGCCAGCAGCTTAGATCCCTCAGGCCGTAACACCATATATTTT. This sequence encodes CASSLDPSGRNTIYF. The chain recombines TRBV11-2 with TRBJ1-3; unclear D gene. CDR1 is SGHAT, CDR2 FQNNGV, per germline. The ends were cut back, 0 bases at V and 7 bases at J, with 13 bases in the middle. The CDR3 contains 15 residues.

J is TRBJ2-7 and V is TRBV7-2, with a weak D call TRBD1 (5 bases). Germline lookup yields CDR1 SGHTA and CDR2 FQGNSA. V was shortened by 0 bases and J by 3 bases, with 9 bases between the two germline ends. This CDR3 region has 14 residues. In DNA form, the CDR3 reads TGTGCCAGCAGCTTAGCATCGACAGACTACGAGCAGTACTTC. The encoded protein is CASSLASTDYEQYF.

This clone was seen only a few times. V is TRBV7-2 and J is TRBJ2-3; D uncertain. Germline V lookup: CDR1 SGHTA, CDR2 FQGNSA. This CDR3 has 14 amino acids. V was pared by 1 base and J by 1 base, with 6 bases between. In DNA form, the CDR3 reads TGTGCCAGCAGCTTAGATGCGCGCACAGATACGCAGTATTTT. It translates to CASSLDARTDTQYF.

Only a few counts were recorded for this clone. This rearrangement joins TRBV4-3 to TRBJ1-5; 7 nucleotides agree with TRBD1. This CDR3 comprises 14 residues. Per the germline V gene, CDR1 is LGHNA and CDR2 is YSLEER. V dropped 2 bases and J dropped 7; count of bases not matched to a gene: 5. The CDR3 is CASSQQQGRQPQHF. CDR3 nucleotides: TGCGCCAGCAGCCAACAACAGGGGAGACAGCCCCAGCATTTT.

The chain combines TRBV7-2 with TRBJ2-1; a weak D match, TRBD2 (5 bases). The CDR3 length is 11 residues. Per germline, CDR1 SGHTA and CDR2 FQGNSA. V was pared by 3 bases and J by 12 bases, with 9 bases between. For the CDR3, the DNA is TGTGCCAGCAGCTTCAGCGAGGGGCAGTTCTTC. It translates to CASSFSEGQFF.

The chain links TRBV7-2 to TRBJ2-1; 7 bases are a match to TRBD2. Germline CDR1 reads SGHTA; CDR2 reads FQGNSA. Losses at the gene ends were 5 bases for V and 5 bases for J; bases not matched to a gene: 6. The CDR3 runs to 14 residues. CDR3 sequence (DNA): TGTGCCAGCAGCCGCTGGGGAGGGAACAATGAGCAGTTCTTC. This sequence encodes CASSRWGGNNEQFF.

This clone has more than one count but fewer than ten. J is TRBJ2-5 and V is TRBV5-6, with 9 bases that match TRBD1. Trimming removed 3 bases from V and 4 bases from J; junction bases left unmatched: 1. CDR1 and CDR2 from the germline V gene are SGHDT and YYEEEE. The CDR3 extends over 13 amino acids. The CDR3 spells CASSSDRGETQYF. The CDR3, as DNA: TGTGCCAGCAGCTCGGACAGGGGAGAGACCCAGTACTTC. Together with reference TRBV5-6 and TRBJ2-5, the CDR3 gives the full variable domain: DAGVTQSPTHLIKTRGQQVTLRCSPKSGHDTVSWYQQALGQGPQFIFQYYEEEERQRGNFPDRFSGHQFPNYSSELNVNALLLGDSALYLCASSSDRGETQYFGPGTRLLVL.

The rearrangement links TRBV29-1 to TRBJ1-2; 7 bases map to TRBD1. V lost 6 bases to trimming and J lost 7 bases; unmatched junction nucleotides: 20. The CDR3 spans 16 residues. The germline V gene has CDR1 SQVTM and CDR2 ANQGSEA. DNA of the CDR3: TGCAGCGTCGACTCAACAGCAGGGGGTCCAGAAGTTGGCTACACCTTC. It yields the protein CSVDSTAGGPEVGYTF.

In its sample, this clone was seen many times. This chain connects TRBV4-3 to TRBJ2-5; TRBD2 is a possible D gene (6 bases). The CDR3 has 16 residues. Germline assignment: CDR1 LGHNA and CDR2 YSLEER. Trimming left V 3 bases short and J 4 bases short, with 18 bases between. The DNA of the CDR3 is TGCGCCAGCAGCCAGACGGCGGGGCGGACCGGAGAGACCCAGTACTTC. As protein: CASSQTAGRTGETQYF.

Only a few counts were recorded for this clone. The J gene is TRBJ2-1, the V gene TRBV18; 7 nucleotides agree with TRBD1. The J segment lost 2 bases and the V segment lost 5 bases, leaving 6 bases of the junction unmatched. CDR1 is KGHSH, CDR2 LQKENI, per germline. The CDR3 runs to 15 residues. The CDR3 protein is CASSSTGIPYNEQFF. The CDR3 DNA sequence: TGTGCCAGCTCATCGACAGGGATACCCTACAATGAGCAGTTCTTC.

The V gene is TRBV9, the J gene TRBJ2-5; tentative D call: TRBD2 (6 bases). CDR3 size: 15 residues. Per the germline V gene, CDR1 is SGDLS and CDR2 is YYNGEE. V was trimmed by 0 bases and J by 5 bases, leaving 14 bases between them. The CDR3, as DNA: TGTGCCAGCAGCGTAGCTCAGGGTGGGAGGGAGACCCAGTACTTC. It specifies CASSVAQGGRETQYF.

This clone was counted ten times or more. This chain uses TRBV7-9 with TRBJ1-6, with D hard to call. Between the trimmed V and J ends, which lost 0 bases and 7 bases, there was a span of 10 bases. The CDR3 totals 15 residues. CDR1 SEHNR and CDR2 FQNEAQ come from the germline V gene (reference sequence). In nucleotides, the CDR3 is TGTGCCAGCAGCTTAGCAGGCGCGGAAAATTCACCCCTCCACTTT. It is translated as CASSLAGAENSPLHF.

This clone was recorded a few times. The chain has TRBV29-1 and TRBJ2-1; D is perhaps TRBD2 (6 bases). This CDR3 contains 15 residues. With 4 bases removed from V and 2 bases from J, the gap between germline ends came to 15 bases. From germline, CDR1 is SQVTM and CDR2 ANQGSEA. For the CDR3, the DNA is TGCAGCGTTGCGAGCCCCGCGGGGACCTACAATGAGCAGTTCTTC. This codes for CSVASPAGTYNEQFF.

This clone was seen more than once but under ten times. This chain connects TRBV9 to TRBJ2-7; 14 positions agree with TRBD2. The CDR3 is 18 amino acids. J lost 2 bases, V lost 5 bases, and 12 bases had no gene match. Per the germline V gene, CDR1 is SGDLS and CDR2 is YYNGEE. CDR3 protein: CASSTGLAGEFSPYEQYF. The CDR3 DNA sequence: TGTGCCAGCAGTACGGGACTAGCGGGAGAATTTTCCCCCTACGAGCAGTACTTC.

Concerning this clone: This CDR3 is also generated by other DNA sequences in the sample. The chain recombines TRBV15 with TRBJ1-1, with D uncertain. Trimming took off 2 bases at V and 2 bases at J, with 6 bases between the two ends. The CDR3 length is 13 residues. Germline V gene lookup returns CDR1 LNHNV and CDR2 YYDKDF (reference sequence). The CDR3 region is CATSRQANTEAFF. The CDR3 region has the DNA TGTGCCACCAGCAGACAGGCCAACACTGAAGCTTTCTTT.